This entry lists 19 T cell receptor beta chains sequenced from one sample in a study of cytotoxic CD8 clonotypes in ibrutinib-treated CLL. The assay was immunoSEQ multiplex PCR, and TCRdb's table has in-frame clones only and misses some. Of 140,000 to 150,000 clones listed, roughly three quarters are singletons. The sequencing used PBMCs, collected after 24 months of ibrutinib treatment. All receptors come from a human donor with chronic lymphocytic leukemia.

The chain links TRBV6-5 to TRBJ1-2; 8 bases align to TRBD1. After removal of 2 bases from V and 7 bases from J, the junction contained 9 bases not matched to a gene. Germline CDR1 is MNHEY and CDR2 is SVGAGI. The CDR3 covers 15 residues. Written as DNA, the CDR3 is TGTGCCAGCAGTTACCGAAGACAGGGGCAGGCTGGCTACACCTTC. It encodes CASSYRRQGQAGYTF.

The chain couples TRBV7-9 to TRBJ1-2; 10 bases match TRBD1. Trimming took 0 bases from V and 0 from J; bases not matched to a gene: 7. CDR3 length: 18 amino acids. Germline V lookup: CDR1 SEHNR, CDR2 FQNEAQ (reference sequence). The CDR3 is CASSLAGTGATPNYGYTF. The CDR3 nucleotides are TGTGCCAGCAGCTTAGCCGGGACAGGGGCGACCCCTAACTATGGCTACACCTTC.

The V gene is TRBV7-6, the J gene TRBJ1-5; maybe TRBD1 (5 bases). From germline, CDR1 is SGHVS and CDR2 FNYEAQ. V was clipped by 5 bases and J by 6 bases, with 23 bases between them. The CDR3 sequence is 17 residues long. CDR3: CASSPTGGRASGQPQHF. CDR3 nucleotide sequence: TGTGCCAGCAGCCCCACAGGAGGCAGGGCCTCGGGTCAGCCCCAGCATTTT.

V and J are TRBV7-3 and TRBJ1-1; D remains ambiguous. V was trimmed by 5 bases and J by 4 bases, leaving 11 bases between them. Germline V gene sequence: CDR1 SGHTA, CDR2 FQGTGA. The CDR3 runs 13 residues. The CDR3 nucleotides are TGTGCCAGCAGCACGTCCACGAGCACTGAAGCTTTCTTT. Its protein is CASSTSTSTEAFF.

The rearrangement links TRBV19 to TRBJ2-1; no definite D call. CDR1 is LNHDA and CDR2 is SQIVND in the germline V gene (reference sequence). The V end was cut by 5 bases, the J end by 9 bases, with 14 bases between. The CDR3 has 13 amino acids. In DNA form, the CDR3 reads TGTGCCAGTAGTCCATCCCTCGGCGGTGAGCAGTTCTTC. This gives the protein CASSPSLGGEQFF.

This clone appeared a single time. The genes are TRBV23-1 and TRBJ2-7; 7 bases fit TRBD1. TRBV23-1 belongs to the ORF category, with a function that is uncertain. V lost 2 bases, J lost 2 bases, and 6 bases stayed unmatched. This CDR3 comprises 15 residues. Written as DNA, the CDR3 is TGCGCCAGCAGTCAACCGGCCGACAGGGCCTACGAGCAGTACTTC. Translated, it gives CASSQPADRAYEQYF.

The chain carries TRBV7-2 and TRBJ2-7, with a weak D call TRBD1 (5 bases). The ends were cut back, 8 bases at V and 1 base at J, with 9 bases in the middle. The CDR3 runs to 12 residues. The germline CDR1 and CDR2 sequences are SGHTA and FQGNSA. The CDR3 loop is CASARVSYEQYF. The CDR3 DNA is TGTGCCAGCGCCAGGGTTTCCTACGAGCAGTACTTC.

This clone was recorded only once. The rearrangement links TRBV11-1 to TRBJ1-2; 7 bases map to TRBD1. Germline loops: CDR1 SGHAT, CDR2 FQDESV (reference sequence). The CDR3 runs to 16 residues. V shed 5 bases and J 4 bases; nucleotides not matched to a gene: 13. The CDR3 spells CASSPHLGQEGYGYTF. The CDR3 DNA follows: TGTGCCAGCAGCCCCCACCTCGGACAGGAGGGCTATGGCTACACCTTC.

This clone was recorded once. The chain couples TRBV6-1 to TRBJ2-7; D possibly corresponds to TRBD2 (5 bases). From germline, CDR1 is MNHNS and CDR2 SASEGT. The CDR3 consists of 13 residues. V was clipped by 4 bases and J by 3 bases, with 10 bases between them. The CDR3 spells CASSVPSIYEQYF. The CDR3 nucleotides read TGTGCCAGCAGTGTGCCTAGCATCTACGAGCAGTACTTC.

The chain joins TRBV4-1 to TRBJ2-1; 7 bases line up with TRBD2. V trimming: 0 bases; J trimming: 9 bases; junction bases outside the gene matches: 11. This CDR3 is 16 amino acids long. Germline V gene sequence: CDR1 MGHRA, CDR2 YSYEKL. The CDR3 sequence: CASSQDGGGTPSEQFF. DNA of the CDR3: TGCGCCAGCAGCCAAGATGGGGGGGGAACCCCCTCTGAGCAGTTCTTC.

The V and J genes are TRBV30 and TRBJ2-2, with D perhaps assigned TRBD1 or TRBD2 (6 bases each). Between the trimmed V and J ends, which lost 0 bases and 5 bases, there was a span of 13 bases. Germline CDR1 GTSNPN, CDR2 SVGIG (reference sequence). The CDR3 is 15 residues long. The CDR3 loop reads CAWSVVGAGTGELFF. The CDR3 nucleotides read TGTGCCTGGAGTGTAGTGGGGGCGGGGACCGGGGAGCTGTTTTTT.

The CDR3 nucleotides are TGTGCCAGCAGCCCAACCTCGGGACTATCGTACGAGCAGTACTTC. As protein: CASSPTSGLSYEQYF. The chain recombines TRBV6-5 with TRBJ2-7; 7 bases line up with TRBD2. CDR3 size: 15 residues. J gave up 4 bases and V 6 bases, and 12 bases lay outside the gene matches. The germline V gene has CDR1 MNHEY and CDR2 SVGAGI.

Turning to this clone: Other DNA sequences in the sample encode the same CDR3. The chain couples TRBV19 to TRBJ2-7; D is possibly TRBD1 (6 bases). This CDR3 is built from 14 residues. Per the germline V gene, CDR1 is LNHDA and CDR2 is SQIVND (reference sequence). The V end was cut by 2 bases, the J end by 0 bases, with 8 bases between. The CDR3: CASSIRGSSYEQYF. The CDR3, as DNA: TGTGCCAGTAGTATAAGGGGGAGCTCCTACGAGCAGTACTTC.

The chain uses TRBV4-2 and TRBJ2-1; no clear D gene. This CDR3 is 18 amino acids long. The V gene lost 1 base and the J gene lost 6 bases, with 22 bases spanning the gap. Germline loops: CDR1 LGHNA, CDR2 YNFKEQ. The CDR3 DNA reads TGTGCCAGCAGCCAAGGGTCCAGGACCACCACTCCGGGCAATGAGCAGTTCTTC. Protein sequence: CASSQGSRTTTPGNEQFF.

The rearrangement links TRBV19 to TRBJ2-5; tentative D call: TRBD1 (6 bases). V lost 6 bases to trimming and J lost 5 bases, with 16 bases between them. CDR3 length: 14 residues. Germline V gene sequence: CDR1 LNHDA, CDR2 SQIVND (reference sequence). In DNA form, the CDR3 reads TGTGCCAGTAGGTCAACAGGGCCTCGGGAGACCCAGTACTTC. This sequence encodes CASRSTGPRETQYF.

V is TRBV9 and J is TRBJ2-7; D not resolved. Germline loops: CDR1 SGDLS, CDR2 YYNGEE. Trimming shortened V by 0 bases and J by 0 bases, and 10 bases separated the two germline ends. CDR3 length equals 15 residues. The DNA of the CDR3 is TGTGCCAGCAGCGTAGAAGCCCAGCCCTCCTACGAGCAGTACTTC. Translation: CASSVEAQPSYEQYF.

This clone was counted only a few times. The chain is built from TRBV11-3 and TRBJ2-1; 11 bases are a match to TRBD2. The CDR3 runs to 15 residues. Germline CDR1 is SGHNT and CDR2 is YENEEA. The ends lost 5 bases at V and 5 bases at J; junction bases unmatched: 5. In nucleotides, the CDR3 is TGTGCCAGCAGCCCCGGGACTAGCGGCCACAATGAGCAGTTCTTC. This gives the protein CASSPGTSGHNEQFF.

A few counts support this clone. The gene calls are TRBV10-3 and TRBJ1-2; TRBD1 is a possible D gene (5 bases). V lost 2 bases to trimming and J lost 8 bases, with 9 bases between them. The germline CDR1 and CDR2 sequences are ENHRY and SYGVKD. The CDR3 spans 12 residues. This chain's CDR3 is CAISEDSLGYTF. CDR3 bases: TGTGCCATCAGTGAGGACAGCCTGGGCTACACCTTC.

The V call is TRBV5-1, the J call TRBJ1-5; weak D call: TRBD1 (6 bases). This CDR3 is 15 amino acids long. Trimming stripped 4 bases from V and 11 bases from J, with 22 bases between. Germline loops: CDR1 SGHRS, CDR2 YFSETQ. CDR3 sequence (DNA): TGCGCCAGCAGCCCCAGAGGAGGGGGGATGCAGGCCCAGCATTTT. Its translation: CASSPRGGGMQAQHF. The whole variable domain, remainder taken from reference TRBV5-1 and TRBJ1-5, is KAGVTQTPRYLIKTRGQQVTLSCSPISGHRSVSWYQQTPGQGLQFLFEYFSETQRNKGNFPGRFSGRQFSNSRSEMNVSTLELGDSALYLCASSPRGGGMQAQHFGDGTRLSIL.